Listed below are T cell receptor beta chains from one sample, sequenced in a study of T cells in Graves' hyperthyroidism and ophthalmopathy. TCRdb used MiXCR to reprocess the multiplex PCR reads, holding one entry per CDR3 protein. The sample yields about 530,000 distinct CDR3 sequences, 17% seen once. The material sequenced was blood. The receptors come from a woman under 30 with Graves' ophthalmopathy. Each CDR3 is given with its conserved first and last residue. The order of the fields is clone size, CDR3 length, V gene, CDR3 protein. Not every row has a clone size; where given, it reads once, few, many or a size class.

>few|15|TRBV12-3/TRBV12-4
CASSPRQGGNRPQHF
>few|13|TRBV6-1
CASTPDLNQPQHF
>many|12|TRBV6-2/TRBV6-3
CASRPNGETQYF
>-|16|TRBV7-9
CASSLPGGGSEETQYF
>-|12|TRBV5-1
CASSTGDHEQYF
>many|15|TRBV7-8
CASSLGLAGADTQYF
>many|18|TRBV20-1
CSARDAGRRGAMNTEAFF
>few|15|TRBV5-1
CASAAGGTHSYEQYF
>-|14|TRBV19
CASSMDKGVYGYTF
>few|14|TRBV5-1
CASSLGGRDHEQYF
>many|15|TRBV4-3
CASSQVGQVGVEQFF
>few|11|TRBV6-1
CASIEDGELFF
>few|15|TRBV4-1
CASSQGTGPLDEQFF
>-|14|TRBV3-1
CASSQGPNYYEQHF
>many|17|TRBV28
CASSLFRGEGAKNIQYF
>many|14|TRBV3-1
CASSQGGVRAEAFF
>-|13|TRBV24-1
CATSDSGPYGYTF
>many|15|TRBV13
CASSLGLWGTDTQYF
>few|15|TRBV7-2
CASSQGRGYGNTIYF
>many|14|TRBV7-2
CASNPRWRGYGYTF
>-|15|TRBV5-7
CSSHPLREGDETQYF
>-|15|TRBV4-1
CASSQLQGVNQPQHF
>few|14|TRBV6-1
CASADREGTDTQYF
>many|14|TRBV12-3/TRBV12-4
CASSLDSLRNEQFF
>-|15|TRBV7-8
CASQLGGQGGTEAFF
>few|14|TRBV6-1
CASAPGQGNSPLHF
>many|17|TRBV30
CAWTKDPTGEPNYGYTF
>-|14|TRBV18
CASSPKAGDAEAFF
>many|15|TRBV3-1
CASSHPGQGVNEQFF
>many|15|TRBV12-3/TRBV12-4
CASSQPGQGTDGYTF
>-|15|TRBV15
CATSGRQGINYEQYF
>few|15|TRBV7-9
CASSSRGNTYNEQFF
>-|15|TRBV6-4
CASSRTGQEAYGYTF
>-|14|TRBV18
CASSPRGVQETQYF
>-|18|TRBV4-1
CASSQAPAGLAGNNEQFF
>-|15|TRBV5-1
CASSSQGTQAAEQYF
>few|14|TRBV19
CASSLLADYNEQFF
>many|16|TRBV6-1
CASSTGLAGGQETQYF
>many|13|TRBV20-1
CSARIAGVYEQYF
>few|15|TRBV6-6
CASSYSYQNTGELFF
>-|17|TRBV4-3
CASSFRTSGGVKETQYF
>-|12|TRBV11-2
CAGSLSGNEQFF
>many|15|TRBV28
CASSLVAGGFETQYF
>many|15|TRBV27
CASSSLGRGRYGYTF
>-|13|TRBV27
CTSSSDSNQPQHF
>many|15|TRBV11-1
CASSFRTATNTEAFF
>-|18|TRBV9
CASSVEYDGAGSTDTQYF
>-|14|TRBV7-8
CASGSHRGPYEQYF
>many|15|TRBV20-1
CSARVLAGDTDTQYF
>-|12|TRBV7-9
CVAGARGTEAFF
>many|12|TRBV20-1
CSASIGWNEQFF
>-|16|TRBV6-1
CASSGPGEPHNQPQHF
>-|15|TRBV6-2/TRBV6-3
CASTRGTRGYNEQFF
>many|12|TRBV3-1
CASSQEAGGISF
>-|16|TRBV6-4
CASSERGPSGANVLTF
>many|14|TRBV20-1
CSADGTSGTDTQYF
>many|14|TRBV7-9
CASSQQNEGNTIYF
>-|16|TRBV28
CASLWGGSSYNSPLHF
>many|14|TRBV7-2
CASSPVSLGQPQHF